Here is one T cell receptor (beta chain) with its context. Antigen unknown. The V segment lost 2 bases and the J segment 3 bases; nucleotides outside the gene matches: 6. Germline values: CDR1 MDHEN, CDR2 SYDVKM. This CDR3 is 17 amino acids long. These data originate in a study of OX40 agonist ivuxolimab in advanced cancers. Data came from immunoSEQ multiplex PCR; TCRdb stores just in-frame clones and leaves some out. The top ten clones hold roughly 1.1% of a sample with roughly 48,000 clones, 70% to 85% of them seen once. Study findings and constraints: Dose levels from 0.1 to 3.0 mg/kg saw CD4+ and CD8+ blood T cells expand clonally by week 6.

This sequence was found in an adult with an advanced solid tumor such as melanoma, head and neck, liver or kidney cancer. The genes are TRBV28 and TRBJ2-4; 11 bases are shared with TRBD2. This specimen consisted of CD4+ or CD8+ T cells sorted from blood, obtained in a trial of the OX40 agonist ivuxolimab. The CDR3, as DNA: TGTGCCAGCAGTTTAACCCGACTAGCGGGGTTCAAAAACATTCAGTACTTC. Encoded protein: CASSLTRLAGFKNIQYF.